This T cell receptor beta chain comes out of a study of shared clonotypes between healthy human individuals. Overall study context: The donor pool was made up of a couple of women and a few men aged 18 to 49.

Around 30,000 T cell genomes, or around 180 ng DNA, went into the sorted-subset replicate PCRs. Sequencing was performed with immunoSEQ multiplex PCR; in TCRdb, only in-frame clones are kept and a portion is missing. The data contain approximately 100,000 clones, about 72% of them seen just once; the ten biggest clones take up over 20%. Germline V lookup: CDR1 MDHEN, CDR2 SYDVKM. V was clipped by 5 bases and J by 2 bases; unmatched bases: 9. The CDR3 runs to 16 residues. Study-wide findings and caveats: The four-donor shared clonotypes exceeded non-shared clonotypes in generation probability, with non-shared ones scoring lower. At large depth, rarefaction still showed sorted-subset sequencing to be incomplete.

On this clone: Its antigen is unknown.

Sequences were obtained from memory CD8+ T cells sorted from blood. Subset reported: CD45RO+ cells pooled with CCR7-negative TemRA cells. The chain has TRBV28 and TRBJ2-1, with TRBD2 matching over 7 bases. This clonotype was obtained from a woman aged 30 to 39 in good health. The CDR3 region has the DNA TGTGCCAGCAGTATAGCGGGTGGGAACGCCTACAATGAGCAGTTCTTC. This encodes CASSIAGGNAYNEQFF.